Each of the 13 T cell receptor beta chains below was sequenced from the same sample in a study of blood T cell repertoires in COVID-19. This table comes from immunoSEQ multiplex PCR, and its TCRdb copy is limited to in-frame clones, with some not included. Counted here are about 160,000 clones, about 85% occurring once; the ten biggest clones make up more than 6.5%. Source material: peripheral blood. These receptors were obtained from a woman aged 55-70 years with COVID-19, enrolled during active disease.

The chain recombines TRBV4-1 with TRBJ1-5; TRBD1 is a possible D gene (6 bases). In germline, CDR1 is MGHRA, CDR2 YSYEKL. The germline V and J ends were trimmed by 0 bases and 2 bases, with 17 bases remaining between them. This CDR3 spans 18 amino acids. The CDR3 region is CASSQDRDQGIGNQPQHF. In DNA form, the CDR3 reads TGCGCCAGCAGCCAAGATAGGGACCAGGGGATCGGCAATCAGCCCCAGCATTTT.

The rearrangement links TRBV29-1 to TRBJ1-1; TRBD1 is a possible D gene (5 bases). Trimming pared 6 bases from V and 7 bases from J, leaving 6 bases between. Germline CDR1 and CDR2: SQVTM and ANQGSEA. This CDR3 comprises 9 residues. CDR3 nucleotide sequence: TGCAGCGTCGACAGTGAAGCTTTCTTT. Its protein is CSVDSEAFF.

The CDR3 loop reads CASSKPGQGTEAFF. DNA for the CDR3: TGTGCCAGCAGTAAGCCGGGACAGGGCACTGAAGCTTTCTTT. This chain connects TRBV6-5 to TRBJ1-1; 9 positions agree with TRBD1. This CDR3 has 14 amino acids. In germline, CDR1 is MNHEY, CDR2 SVGAGI. The J segment lost 4 bases and the V segment lost 5 bases, leaving 5 bases of the junction unmatched.

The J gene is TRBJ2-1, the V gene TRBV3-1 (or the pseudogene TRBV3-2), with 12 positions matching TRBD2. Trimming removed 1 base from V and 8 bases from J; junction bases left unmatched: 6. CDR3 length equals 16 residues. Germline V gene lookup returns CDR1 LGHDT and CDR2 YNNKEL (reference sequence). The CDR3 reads CASSQAGRLAGDEQFF. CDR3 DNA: TGTGCCAGCAGCCAAGCGGGAAGACTAGCGGGAGATGAGCAGTTCTTC.

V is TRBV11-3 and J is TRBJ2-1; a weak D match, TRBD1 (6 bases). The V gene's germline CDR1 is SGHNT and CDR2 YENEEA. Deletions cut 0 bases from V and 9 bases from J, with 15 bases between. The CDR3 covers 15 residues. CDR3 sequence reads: CASSLDHRDTLEQFF. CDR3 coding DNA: TGTGCCAGCAGCTTAGATCACAGGGATACCCTTGAGCAGTTCTTC.

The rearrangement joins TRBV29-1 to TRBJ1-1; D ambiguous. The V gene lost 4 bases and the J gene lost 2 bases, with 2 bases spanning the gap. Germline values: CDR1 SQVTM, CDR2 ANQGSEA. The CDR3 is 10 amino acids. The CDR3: CSVANTEAFF. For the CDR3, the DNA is TGCAGCGTTGCTAACACTGAAGCTTTCTTT.

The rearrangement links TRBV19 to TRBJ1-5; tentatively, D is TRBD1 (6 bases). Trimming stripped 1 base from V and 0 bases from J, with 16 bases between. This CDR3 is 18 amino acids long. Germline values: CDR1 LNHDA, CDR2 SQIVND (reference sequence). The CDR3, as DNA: TGTGCCAGTAGTATAGGCCAGGGGCGGAGGTATAGCAATCAGCCCCAGCATTTT. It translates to CASSIGQGRRYSNQPQHF.

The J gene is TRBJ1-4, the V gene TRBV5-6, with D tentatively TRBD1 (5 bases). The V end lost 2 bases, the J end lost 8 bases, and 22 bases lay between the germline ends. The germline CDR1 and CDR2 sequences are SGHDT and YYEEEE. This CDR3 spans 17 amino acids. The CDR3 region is CASSFRNTGLGFEKLFF. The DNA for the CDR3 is TGTGCCAGCAGCTTCCGGAATACAGGCCTCGGATTCGAAAAACTGTTTTTT.

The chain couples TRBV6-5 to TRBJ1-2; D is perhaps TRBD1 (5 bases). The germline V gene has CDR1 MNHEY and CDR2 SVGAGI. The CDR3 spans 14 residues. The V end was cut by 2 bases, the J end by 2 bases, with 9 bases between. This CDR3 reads CASSYAGRNYGYTF. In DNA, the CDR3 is TGTGCCAGCAGTTACGCGGGACGGAACTATGGCTACACCTTC.

This CDR3 reads CASSSGEAQPQHF. As DNA, the CDR3 is TGTGCCAGCAGTTCCGGCGAGGCCCAGCCCCAGCATTTT. This rearrangement joins TRBV2 to TRBJ1-5; D is undetermined. In germline, CDR1 is SNHLY, CDR2 FYNNEI. The V end was cut by 5 bases, the J end by 7 bases, with 12 bases between. CDR3 length: 13 amino acids.

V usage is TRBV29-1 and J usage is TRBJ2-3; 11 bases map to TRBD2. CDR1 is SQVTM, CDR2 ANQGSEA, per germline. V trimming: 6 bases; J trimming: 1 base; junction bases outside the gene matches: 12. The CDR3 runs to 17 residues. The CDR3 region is CSVVLAGGPLRTDTQYF. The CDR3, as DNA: TGCAGCGTCGTCTTAGCGGGAGGGCCTTTACGCACAGATACGCAGTATTTT.

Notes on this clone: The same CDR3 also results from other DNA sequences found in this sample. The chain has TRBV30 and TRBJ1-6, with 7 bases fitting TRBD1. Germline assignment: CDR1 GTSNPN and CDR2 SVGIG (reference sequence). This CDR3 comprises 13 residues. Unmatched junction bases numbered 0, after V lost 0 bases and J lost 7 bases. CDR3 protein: CAWSVQGNSPLHF. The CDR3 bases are TGTGCCTGGAGTGTACAGGGGAATTCACCCCTCCACTTT.

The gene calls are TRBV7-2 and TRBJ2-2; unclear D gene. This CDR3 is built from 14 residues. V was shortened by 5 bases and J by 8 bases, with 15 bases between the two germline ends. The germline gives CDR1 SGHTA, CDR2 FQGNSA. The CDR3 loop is CASSTSWVGGELFF. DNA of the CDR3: TGTGCCAGCAGCACATCATGGGTCGGGGGGGAGCTGTTTTTT.